This TCR beta chain comes out of a study of T cell responses to AZD1222 COVID-19 vaccine. Study-level points and caveats: The number of AZD1222 recipients seropositive at baseline was only 6 or 7.

The J segment lost 0 bases and the V segment lost 1 base, leaving 3 bases of the junction unmatched. Germline V CDR1 and CDR2: SGHVS, FNYEAQ. The length of the CDR3 is 17 residues. As concerns this clone: Its cognate antigen is unknown.

Method: immunoSEQ multiplex PCR; TCRdb's copy keeps in-frame clones and lacks some. The sample carries some 91,000 clones, under 90% recorded once. This chain joins TRBV7-6 and TRBJ2-3; 11 bases line up with TRBD2. The starting material was peripheral blood, obtained on day 0 of AZD1222 vaccination. The sequence came from an adult in good health. Here the CDR3 reads CASSLVLAGASTDTQYF. CDR3 coding DNA: TGTGCCAGCAGCTTAGTACTAGCGGGGGCCAGCACAGATACGCAGTATTTT.